This T cell receptor beta chain was recorded in a study of T cells of healthy individuals. Trimming at V came to 3 bases and at J to 3 bases, leaving 5 bases not matched to a gene. Looked up from germline, CDR1 is LGHNA and CDR2 is YSLEER. The CDR3 loop spans 16 amino acids. TCRdb analysed the 5' RACE reads with MiXCR anew, one entry per CDR3 protein. Here the sample spans roughly 76,000 distinct CDR3 sequences, roughly 5.1% being singletons. The receptor comes from a female donor in good health. The chain uses TRBV4-3 and TRBJ1-3; 10 nucleotides line up with TRBD1. The CDR3 nucleotides read TGCGCCAGCAGCCACGGGGGACAGGGGCTTGGAAACACCATATATTTT. Translating it yields CASSHGGQGLGNTIYF.